The 31 T cell receptor beta chains below all came from one sample that was sequenced in a study of blood T cell repertoires in COVID-19. Assay used: immunoSEQ multiplex PCR; TCRdb lists only in-frame clones, some missing. The sample holds about 230,000 clones, approximately 84% seen once. Sequencing was performed on peripheral blood. Source of these receptors: a man aged 50-59 years with COVID-19, enrolled during active disease.

This clone came up a few times. The CDR3 reads CASSPPREYTF. In DNA, the CDR3 is TGTGCCAGCAGCCCACCGAGGGAGTACACCTTC. This sequence joins TRBV5-5 and TRBJ1-2; D is undetermined. Trimming pared 4 bases from V and 11 bases from J, leaving 12 bases between. The CDR3 runs to 11 residues. Germline V CDR1 and CDR2: SGHKS, YYEKEE (reference sequence). Together with reference TRBV5-5 and TRBJ1-2, the CDR3 gives the full variable domain: DAGVTQSPTHLIKTRGQQVTLRCSPISGHKSVSWYQQVLGQGPQFIFQYYEKEERGRGNFPDRFSARQFPNYSSELNVNALLLGDSALYLCASSPPREYTFGSGTRLTVV.

The rearrangement uses TRBV10-3 and TRBJ1-1; TRBD1 matches 7 bases. V shed 6 bases, J shed 1 base, and the junction held 2 bases outside the gene matches. Germline V CDR1 and CDR2: ENHRY, SYGVKD. CDR3 length: 13 amino acids. CDR3 nucleotides: TGTGCCATCAGGGGGACAGAGAACACTGAAGCTTTCTTT. Amino acids: CAIRGTENTEAFF.

This sequence joins TRBV28 and TRBJ2-7; 8 positions match TRBD1. V shed 10 bases and J 2 bases; nucleotides not matched to a gene: 7. Germline V CDR1 and CDR2: MDHEN, SYDVKM. The length of the CDR3 is 13 residues. As DNA, the CDR3 is TGTGCCACCAGGGACAGGCCTGCCTACGAGCAGTACTTC. This sequence encodes CATRDRPAYEQYF.

The rearrangement joins TRBV4-2 to TRBJ2-7; D perhaps matches TRBD2 (5 bases). V shed 4 bases and J shed 3 bases, with 13 bases lying between them. CDR3 size: 14 residues. CDR1 is LGHNA, CDR2 YNFKEQ, per germline. The chain's CDR3 is CASSRRLEGYEQYF. The CDR3 nucleotides are TGTGCCAGCAGCCGCCGCCTTGAGGGCTACGAGCAGTACTTC.

The J gene is TRBJ2-7, the V gene TRBV7-6; D may be TRBD2 (7 bases). Trimming removed 4 bases from V and 1 base from J, with 14 bases in between. The germline V gene encodes CDR1 SGHVS and CDR2 FNYEAQ. The CDR3 runs 15 residues. CDR3 amino acids: CASSSPEGGSYEQYF. The CDR3 DNA reads as TGTGCCAGCAGCTCCCCGGAGGGGGGGTCCTACGAGCAGTACTTC. The whole variable domain, remainder taken from reference TRBV7-6 and TRBJ2-7, is GAGVSQSPRYKVTKRGQDVALRCDPISGHVSLYWYRQALGQGPEFLTYFNYEAQQDKSGLPNDRFSAERPEGSISTLTIQRTEQRDSAMYRCASSSPEGGSYEQYFGPGTRLTVT.

The chain carries TRBV4-3 and TRBJ2-2, with D hard to call. CDR1 is LGHNA and CDR2 is YSLEER in the germline V gene. CDR3 length: 14 amino acids. Deletions cut 6 bases from V and 1 base from J, with 9 bases between. This chain's CDR3 is CASSKWQNTGELFF. In DNA, the CDR3 is TGCGCCAGCAGTAAATGGCAGAACACCGGGGAGCTGTTTTTT.

The V and J genes are TRBV10-3 and TRBJ2-7; 9 bases match TRBD1. With V trimmed by 7 bases and J by 5 bases, 6 bases remained unmatched. Germline assignment: CDR1 ENHRY and CDR2 SYGVKD. The CDR3 loop spans 13 amino acids. The CDR3 protein is CAITPDRGHEQYF. CDR3 bases: TGTGCCATCACCCCGGACAGGGGCCACGAGCAGTACTTC.

The chain combines TRBV7-2 with TRBJ2-5; D perhaps matches TRBD2 (6 bases). V was pared by 1 base and J by 5 bases, with 17 bases between. The CDR3 totals 16 residues. Germline V lookup: CDR1 SGHTA, CDR2 FQGNSA. In DNA form, the CDR3 reads TGTGCCAGCAGCTTAGATCATGCGGGGCTTGGGGAGACCCAGTACTTC. Translation gives CASSLDHAGLGETQYF.

V is TRBV24-1 and J is TRBJ1-1; 9 bases agree with TRBD1. CDR1 and CDR2 from the germline V gene are KGHDR and SFDVKD. J was trimmed by 10 bases and V by 3 bases; bases with no gene match: 8. This CDR3 comprises 14 residues. CDR3 in DNA: TGTGCCACCAGTGATCCTTGGACAGGGGAGGGAGCTTTCTTT. It is translated as CATSDPWTGEGAFF.

The chain's CDR3 is CASSATPDRGEKLFF. CDR3 nucleotides: TGTGCCAGCAGCGCAACTCCGGACAGGGGTGAAAAACTGTTTTTT. J is TRBJ1-4 and V is TRBV9, with 9 bases matching TRBD1. This CDR3 has 15 amino acids. The V segment lost 3 bases and the J segment 7 bases; nucleotides outside the gene matches: 7. From germline, CDR1 is SGDLS and CDR2 YYNGEE.

The chain joins TRBV6-5 to TRBJ1-4, with D possibly matching TRBD1 (5 bases). V gave up 4 bases and J gave up 7 bases, with 13 bases separating them. CDR3 size: 14 residues. Germline CDR1 and CDR2: MNHEY and SVGAGI. This CDR3 reads CASSSQVWGEKLFF. CDR3 coding DNA: TGTGCCAGCAGTTCACAGGTGTGGGGTGAAAAACTGTTTTTT.

The chain carries TRBV11-3 and TRBJ2-7, with 8 bases identical to TRBD1. V gave up 1 base and J gave up 2 bases; unmatched junction bases: 4. This CDR3 has 15 amino acids. Germline-derived CDR1 and CDR2 are SGHNT and YENEEA. The CDR3 bases are TGTGCCAGCAGCTTAGCATCGGACAGGGCCTACGAGCAGTACTTC. It is translated as CASSLASDRAYEQYF.

The chain links TRBV6-5 to TRBJ1-2; 8 positions match TRBD1. CDR1 is MNHEY, CDR2 SVGAGI, per germline. The CDR3 length is 15 residues. With 8 bases clipped from V and 3 bases from J, the junction kept 11 bases outside the gene matches. Here the CDR3 DNA reads TGTGCCAGCGGCCGGACAGGGAGGGATTACTATGGCTACACCTTC. Its protein product is CASGRTGRDYYGYTF.

The V gene is TRBV19, the J gene TRBJ1-1, with D tentatively TRBD1 (5 bases). Trimming took off 7 bases at V and 0 bases at J, with 24 bases between the two ends. CDR3 size: 18 residues. CDR1 and CDR2 (germline): LNHDA, SQIVND (reference sequence). The CDR3 coding sequence is TGTGCCAGTACCACTTTAGTGGGTGTAGGGGCGGTGAACACTGAAGCTTTCTTT. Its translation: CASTTLVGVGAVNTEAFF.

The rearrangement joins TRBV19 to TRBJ2-3; D is perhaps TRBD2 (5 bases). The V end lost 6 bases, the J end lost 2 bases, and 6 bases lay between the germline ends. The CDR3 has 12 amino acids. Germline assignment: CDR1 LNHDA and CDR2 SQIVND (reference sequence). Written as DNA, the CDR3 is TGTGCCAGTAGAGGACTCACAGATACGCAGTATTTT. As protein: CASRGLTDTQYF.

This chain uses TRBV5-1 with TRBJ2-1; TRBD2 aligns across 8 bases. Germline trimming cut 4 bases from V and 5 bases from J; bases unmatched to any gene: 11. Looked up from germline, CDR1 is SGHRS and CDR2 is YFSETQ. CDR3 length equals 16 residues. DNA for the CDR3: TGCGCCAGCAGCCCATCGACGGGACTAGGCCACAATGAGCAGTTCTTC. It yields the protein CASSPSTGLGHNEQFF.

The chain combines TRBV7-2 with TRBJ2-7, with 7 bases aligning to TRBD1. The CDR3 extends over 15 amino acids. Germline V gene lookup returns CDR1 SGHTA and CDR2 FQGNSA. Trimming removed 1 base from V and 4 bases from J; junction bases left unmatched: 7. CDR3 DNA: TGTGCCAGCAGCTTAGAAAGGGGGCGCGAATACGAGCAGTACTTC. Protein sequence: CASSLERGREYEQYF.

This clone showed up just once. V and J are TRBV21-1 and TRBJ2-6; the tabulated D call, TRBD1, remains unverified against the DNA. TRBV21-1 is noted as a pseudogene. The length of the CDR3 is 19 residues. CDR3 loop: CASSTKPGQTSSGANVLTF. The CDR3, as DNA: TGTGCCAGCAGCACAAAGCCGGGACAGACAAGCTCTGGGGCCAACGTCCTGACTTTC.

The genes are TRBV3-1 (or the pseudogene TRBV3-2) and TRBJ2-3, with 9 bases identical to TRBD2. Trimming removed 6 bases from V and 3 bases from J; junction bases left unmatched: 13. Germline CDR1 is LGHDT and CDR2 is YNNKEL (reference sequence). The CDR3 runs to 17 residues. CDR3 DNA sequence: TGTGCCAGCAGTCCCTGGATAGCGGGAGATGGGACAGATACGCAGTATTTT. It codes for CASSPWIAGDGTDTQYF.

This chain links TRBV7-7 with TRBJ1-2; the D gene is possibly TRBD1 (6 bases). CDR1 is SSHAT and CDR2 is FNYEAQ in the germline V gene (reference sequence). The V and J ends lost 1 base and 4 bases respectively, with 13 bases between them. The CDR3 extends over 15 amino acids. The CDR3 region has the DNA TGTGCCAGCAGCTTAGGGGGGCAGGGAGTCTATGGCTACACCTTC. It codes for CASSLGGQGVYGYTF.

For this clone: At one end the junction does not follow the germline gene, possibly because of a read error. This chain links TRBV7-7 with TRBJ2-3, with 8 positions matching TRBD2. CDR3 length: 15 residues. Germline V gene lookup returns CDR1 SSHAT and CDR2 FNYEAQ (reference sequence). The CDR3 DNA reads TGTGCTAGCAGCTTTGCGGGAGGCCCCACAGATACGCAGTATTTT. Translation gives CASSFAGGPTDTQYF. Full variable domain (remainder filled in from reference TRBV7-7 and TRBJ2-3): GAGVSQSPRYKVTKRGQDVTLRCDPISSHATLYWYQQALGQGPEFLTYFNYEAQPDKSGLPSDRFSAERPEGSISTLTIQRTEQRDSAMYRCASSFAGGPTDTQYFGPGTRLTVL.

V gene TRBV6-5 combines with J gene TRBJ1-3; D gene uncertain. This CDR3 is built from 14 residues. V dropped 4 bases and J dropped 1 base, with 8 bases sitting between them. Germline-derived CDR1 and CDR2 are MNHEY and SVGAGI. This CDR3 reads CASSSGGSGNTIYF. As DNA, the CDR3 is TGTGCCAGCAGTTCGGGAGGATCTGGAAACACCATATATTTT.

The rearrangement joins TRBV30 to TRBJ2-1; 8 nucleotides match TRBD2. Germline V lookup: CDR1 GTSNPN, CDR2 SVGIG (reference sequence). There are 12 residues in the CDR3. V shed 5 bases, J shed 12 bases, and the junction held 9 bases outside the gene matches. The CDR3, as DNA: TGTGCCTGGGGAGGGGTAGCGGGGCGGCAGTTCTTC. It yields the protein CAWGGVAGRQFF.

The DNA for the CDR3 is TGTGCCAGCACGACAGGGGTCGGCGAGACCCAGTACTTC. Encoded protein: CASTTGVGETQYF. The chain links TRBV28 to TRBJ2-5; 8 positions match TRBD1. The germline V gene has CDR1 MDHEN and CDR2 SYDVKM. The CDR3 runs to 13 residues. Trimming cost V 7 bases and J 5 bases; bases outside gene matches: 6.

J is TRBJ1-4 and V is TRBV5-1; 8 bases are a match to TRBD1. Germline trimming cut 3 bases from V and 7 bases from J; bases unmatched to any gene: 5. This CDR3 spans 14 amino acids. Germline lookup yields CDR1 SGHRS and CDR2 YFSETQ. The CDR3 coding sequence is TGCGCCAGCAGCTCCGGGACAGGCAGTGAAAAACTGTTTTTT. Protein: CASSSGTGSEKLFF.

The V gene is TRBV19, the J gene TRBJ2-2, with 9 positions matching TRBD1. The CDR3 is 19 residues long. The ends lost 0 bases at V and 4 bases at J; junction bases unmatched: 12. CDR1 and CDR2 (germline): LNHDA, SQIVND (reference sequence). The CDR3 sequence: CASSIDNPGTGSGTGELFF. Written as DNA, the CDR3 is TGTGCCAGTAGTATAGATAACCCCGGGACAGGGTCGGGCACCGGGGAGCTGTTTTTT. Variable domain in full (rest from reference TRBV19 and TRBJ2-2): DGGITQSPKYLFRKEGQNVTLSCEQNLNHDAMYWYRQDPGQGLRLIYYSQIVNDFQKGDIAEGYSVSREKKESFPLTVTSAQKNPTAFYLCASSIDNPGTGSGTGELFFGEGSRLTVL.

This chain links TRBV5-4 with TRBJ1-2; 11 bases are a match to TRBD1. With V trimmed by 6 bases and J by 6 bases, 10 bases remained unmatched. CDR1 and CDR2 from the germline V gene are SGHNT and YYREEE (reference sequence). The CDR3 is made up of 15 amino acids. The CDR3 sequence: CASTYPGQGVDGYTF. CDR3 DNA: TGTGCCAGCACCTACCCGGGACAGGGGGTTGATGGCTACACCTTC.

The chain combines TRBV7-9 with TRBJ2-1; D gene ambiguous. CDR1 is SEHNR, CDR2 FQNEAQ, per germline (reference sequence). V lost 2 bases and J lost 8, with 10 bases in between. This CDR3 comprises 13 residues. CDR3 sequence (DNA): TGTGCCAGCAGCTTAAGTTGGAGTGATGAGCAGTTCTTC. Protein: CASSLSWSDEQFF.

The chain recombines TRBV18 with TRBJ1-1; 10 nucleotides line up with TRBD1. The CDR3 loop spans 16 amino acids. CDR1 KGHSH and CDR2 LQKENI come from the germline V gene. V gave up 6 bases and J gave up 0 bases; unmatched junction bases: 7. Here the CDR3 reads CASSAGTGALNTEAFF. The CDR3 coding sequence is TGTGCCAGCTCGGCCGGGACAGGGGCCCTGAACACTGAAGCTTTCTTT.

The genes are TRBV7-3 and TRBJ2-3; 11 nucleotides align to TRBD2. This CDR3 is built from 15 residues. The junction had 1 base not matched to a gene; V was cut back by 5 bases and J by 0 bases. From germline, CDR1 is SGHTA and CDR2 FQGTGA. CDR3 in DNA: TGTGCCAGCAGCGTAGCGGGGGGGAGCACAGATACGCAGTATTTT. Translation gives CASSVAGGSTDTQYF.

This sequence joins TRBV7-6 and TRBJ2-3, with 7 positions matching TRBD2. CDR3 size: 15 residues. Germline V CDR1 and CDR2: SGHVS, FNYEAQ. The junction had 6 bases not matched to a gene; V was cut back by 5 bases and J by 1 base. CDR3: CASSLRGGGTDTQYF. CDR3 in DNA: TGTGCCAGCAGCCTGAGGGGAGGGGGCACAGATACGCAGTATTTT. Combining the CDR3 with reference TRBV7-6 and TRBJ2-3 gives the whole variable domain GAGVSQSPRYKVTKRGQDVALRCDPISGHVSLYWYRQALGQGPEFLTYFNYEAQQDKSGLPNDRFSAERPEGSISTLTIQRTEQRDSAMYRCASSLRGGGTDTQYFGPGTRLTVL.